Below, one TCR beta chain is given with its context. The source of the sample is a study of molecular identifiers for immune sequencing clone quantification. Preparation methods for the bulk TCR libraries were those previously described, with listed TCR primers. Each CDR3 protein is one row after TCRdb ran MiXCR on the PCR reads. In the table there are about 86,000 distinct CDR3 sequences, approximately 23% of which are singletons. CDR3 size: 12 residues. Trimming at V came to 7 bases and at J to 5 bases, leaving 3 bases not matched to a gene. The germline V gene encodes CDR1 SNHLY and CDR2 FYNNEI. The receptor was derived from a human donor in good health. Some libraries in this study had Jurkat cell RNA spiked in. The rearrangement uses TRBV2 and TRBJ2-7; TRBD1 agrees at 9 bases. Sequencing was done on a sample of naive CD8+ T cells from blood, with Jurkat cell RNA spiked in. Subset reported: FACS-sorted CD8+CD4-CCR7+CD45RA+ naive T cells. The CDR3 sequence is CASKTGGDEQYF. Written as DNA, the CDR3 is TGTGCCAGCAAGACAGGGGGGGACGAGCAGTACTTC.